The subject of this entry is one T cell receptor (beta chain). In the original analysis: Amplification of reference gene primers was used by the study to estimate nucleated cell counts. Generated by immunoSEQ multiplex PCR, the TCRdb table keeps only in-frame clones and is missing some. From that table come the V and J calls and clone size; the DNA was used to work out D and trimming. The data contain about 45,000 clones, about 80% of them singletons. Trimming cost V 5 bases and J 3 bases, with 5 bases left between them. This CDR3 has 11 residues. Germline CDR1 is SGHVS and CDR2 is FQNEAQ. This sample was taken from a study of blood T cell repertoires in COVID-19. For the study at large: Collection of acute and convalescent COVID-19 samples took place in the United States, Italy and Spain. T cells, B-cell-depleted T cells, or PBMCs provided the cDNA or gDNA that served as material.

The sequence was obtained from a human donor in a cohort sampled during active COVID-19. Sequencing was carried out using peripheral blood. The chain links TRBV7-8 to TRBJ2-7; no clear D. CDR3 sequence (DNA): TGTGCCAGCAGCACAAGCTACGAGCAGTACTTC. Protein product: CASSTSYEQYF.